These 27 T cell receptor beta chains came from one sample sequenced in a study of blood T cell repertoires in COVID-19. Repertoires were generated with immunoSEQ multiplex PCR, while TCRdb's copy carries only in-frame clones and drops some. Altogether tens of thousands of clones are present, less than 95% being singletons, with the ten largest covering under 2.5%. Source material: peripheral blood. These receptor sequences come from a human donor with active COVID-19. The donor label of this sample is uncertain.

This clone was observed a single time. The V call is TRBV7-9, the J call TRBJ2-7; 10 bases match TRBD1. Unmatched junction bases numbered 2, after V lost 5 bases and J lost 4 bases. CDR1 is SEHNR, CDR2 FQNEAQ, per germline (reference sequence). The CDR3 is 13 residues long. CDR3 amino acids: CASSRDRGYEQYF. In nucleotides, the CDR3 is TGTGCCAGCAGCAGGGACAGGGGATACGAGCAGTACTTC.

CDR3 sequence: CASSRTSNPGGRDGYTF. Written as DNA, the CDR3 is TGTGCCAGCAGCCGAACCTCAAATCCAGGGGGCCGGGATGGCTACACCTTC. V usage is TRBV4-2 and J usage is TRBJ1-2, with 8 bases aligning to TRBD1. Trimming removed 4 bases from V and 6 bases from J; junction bases left unmatched: 16. Germline V gene lookup returns CDR1 LGHNA and CDR2 YNFKEQ. The CDR3 is made up of 17 amino acids.

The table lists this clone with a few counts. CDR3 sequence: CATSRLSEQFF. CDR3 bases: TGTGCCACCAGCAGACTCTCTGAGCAGTTCTTC. This chain connects TRBV15 to TRBJ2-1; D remains unclear. CDR1 and CDR2 from the germline V gene are LNHNV and YYDKDF (reference sequence). CDR3 length: 11 amino acids. V shed 2 bases and J shed 9 bases, with 5 bases lying between them.

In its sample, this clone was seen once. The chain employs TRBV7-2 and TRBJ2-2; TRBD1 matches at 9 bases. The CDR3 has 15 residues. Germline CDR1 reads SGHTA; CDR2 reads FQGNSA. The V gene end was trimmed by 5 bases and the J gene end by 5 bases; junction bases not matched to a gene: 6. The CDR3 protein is CASSNGQGMTGELFF. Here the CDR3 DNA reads TGTGCCAGCAGCAATGGACAGGGGATGACCGGGGAGCTGTTTTTT. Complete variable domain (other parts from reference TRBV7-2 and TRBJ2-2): GAGVSQSPSNKVTEKGKDVELRCDPISGHTALYWYRQSLGQGLEFLIYFQGNSAPDKSGLPSDRFSAERTGGSVSTLTIQRTQQEDSAVYLCASSNGQGMTGELFFGEGSRLTVL.

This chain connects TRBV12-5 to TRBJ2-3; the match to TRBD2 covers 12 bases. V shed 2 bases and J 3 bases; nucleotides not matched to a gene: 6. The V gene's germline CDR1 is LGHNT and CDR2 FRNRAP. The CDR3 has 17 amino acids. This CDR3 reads CASGLPTSGGPTDTQYF. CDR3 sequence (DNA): TGTGCTAGTGGTTTGCCTACTAGCGGGGGGCCGACAGATACGCAGTATTTT.

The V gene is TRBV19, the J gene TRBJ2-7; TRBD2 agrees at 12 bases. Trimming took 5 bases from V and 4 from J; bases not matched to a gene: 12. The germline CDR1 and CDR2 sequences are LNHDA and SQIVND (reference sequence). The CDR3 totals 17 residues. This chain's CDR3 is CASSPMSSGGEPYEQYF. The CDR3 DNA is TGTGCCAGTAGTCCAATGTCTAGCGGGGGGGAGCCGTACGAGCAGTACTTC.

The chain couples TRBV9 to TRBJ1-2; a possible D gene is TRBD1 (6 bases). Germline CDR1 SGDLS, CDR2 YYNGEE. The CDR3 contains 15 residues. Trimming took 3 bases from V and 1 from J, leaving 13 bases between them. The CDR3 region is CASSAGAGDNYGYTF. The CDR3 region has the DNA TGTGCCAGCAGCGCGGGGGCGGGGGATAACTATGGCTACACCTTC.

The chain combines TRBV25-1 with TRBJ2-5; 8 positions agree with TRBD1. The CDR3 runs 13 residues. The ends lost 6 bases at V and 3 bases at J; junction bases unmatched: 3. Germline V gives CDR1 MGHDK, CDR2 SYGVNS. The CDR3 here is CASRETGEETQYF. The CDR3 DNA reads TGTGCCAGCAGGGAGACAGGGGAAGAGACCCAGTACTTC.

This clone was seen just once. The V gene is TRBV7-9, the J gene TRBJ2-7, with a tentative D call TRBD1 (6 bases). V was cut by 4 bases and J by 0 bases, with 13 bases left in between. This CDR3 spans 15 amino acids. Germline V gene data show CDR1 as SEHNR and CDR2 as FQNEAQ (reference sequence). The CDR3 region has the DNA TGTGCCAGCAGCTCCCCGGGACAAAGCTCCTACGAGCAGTACTTC. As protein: CASSSPGQSSYEQYF. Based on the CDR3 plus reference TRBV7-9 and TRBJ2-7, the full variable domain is DTGVSQNPRHKITKRGQNVTFRCDPISEHNRLYWYRQTLGQGPEFLTYFQNEAQLEKSRLLSDRFSAERPKGSFSTLEIQRTEQGDSAMYLCASSSPGQSSYEQYFGPGTRLTVT.

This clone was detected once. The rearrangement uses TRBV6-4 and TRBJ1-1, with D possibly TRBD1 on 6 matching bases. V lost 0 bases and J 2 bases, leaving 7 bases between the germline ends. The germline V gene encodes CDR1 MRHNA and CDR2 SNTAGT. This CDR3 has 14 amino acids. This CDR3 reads CASSDSDRNTEAFF. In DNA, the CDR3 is TGTGCCAGCAGTGACTCGGACAGAAACACTGAAGCTTTCTTT.

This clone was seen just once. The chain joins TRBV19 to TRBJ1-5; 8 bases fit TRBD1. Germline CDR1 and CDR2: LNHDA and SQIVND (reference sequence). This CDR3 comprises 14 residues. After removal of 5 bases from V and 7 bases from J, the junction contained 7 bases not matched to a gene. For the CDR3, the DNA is TGTGCCAGTAGTGGAACAGGGGGGAGACAGCCCCAGCATTTT. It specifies CASSGTGGRQPQHF.

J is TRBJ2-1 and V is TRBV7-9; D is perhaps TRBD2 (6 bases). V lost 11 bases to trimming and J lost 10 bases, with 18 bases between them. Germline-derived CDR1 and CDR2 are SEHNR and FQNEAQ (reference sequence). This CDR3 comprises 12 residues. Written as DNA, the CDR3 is TGTGCCGGGGACCGCTCGCGGGACGAGCAGTTCTTC. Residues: CAGDRSRDEQFF.

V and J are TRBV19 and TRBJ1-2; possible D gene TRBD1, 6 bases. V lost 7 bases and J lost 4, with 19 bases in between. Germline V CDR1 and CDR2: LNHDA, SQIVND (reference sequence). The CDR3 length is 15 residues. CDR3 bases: TGTGCCAGTAACACCGACCTGGGAGGGGGCTATGGCTACACCTTC. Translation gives CASNTDLGGGYGYTF.

The CDR3 sequence is CASTGLALFEQYF. In DNA form, the CDR3 reads TGTGCCAGCACCGGACTAGCTCTCTTCGAGCAGTACTTC. This chain connects TRBV11-2 to TRBJ2-7; 8 nucleotides agree with TRBD2. There are 13 residues in the CDR3. The V gene end was trimmed by 7 bases and the J gene end by 6 bases; junction bases not matched to a gene: 8. CDR1 and CDR2 from the germline V gene are SGHAT and FQNNGV.

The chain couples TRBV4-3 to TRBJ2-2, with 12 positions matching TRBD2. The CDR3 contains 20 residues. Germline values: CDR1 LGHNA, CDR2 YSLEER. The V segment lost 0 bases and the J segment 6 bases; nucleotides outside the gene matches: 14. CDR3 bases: TGCGCCAGCAGCCAAGATGGGTCTAGCGGGGGGGTTCTTTTTTCCGGGGAGCTGTTTTTT. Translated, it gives CASSQDGSSGGVLFSGELFF.

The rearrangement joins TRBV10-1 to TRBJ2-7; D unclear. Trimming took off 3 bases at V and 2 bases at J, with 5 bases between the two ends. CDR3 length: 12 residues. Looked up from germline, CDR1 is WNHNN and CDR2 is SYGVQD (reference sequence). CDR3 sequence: CASSDSTYEQYF. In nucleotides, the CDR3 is TGCGCCAGCAGTGACAGTACCTACGAGCAGTACTTC.

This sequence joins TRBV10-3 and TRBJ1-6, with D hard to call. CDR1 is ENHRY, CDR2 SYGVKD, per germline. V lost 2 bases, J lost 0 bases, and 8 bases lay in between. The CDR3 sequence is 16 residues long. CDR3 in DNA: TGTGCCATCAGTGAGAGAGGGAGCTCCTATAATTCACCCCTCCACTTT. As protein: CAISERGSSYNSPLHF.

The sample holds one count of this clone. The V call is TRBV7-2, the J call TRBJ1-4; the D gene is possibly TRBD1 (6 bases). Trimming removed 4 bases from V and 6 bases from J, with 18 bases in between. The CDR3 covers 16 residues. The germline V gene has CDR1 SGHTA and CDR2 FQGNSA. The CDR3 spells CASSSWGGQPHEKLFF. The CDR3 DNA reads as TGTGCCAGCAGCTCCTGGGGGGGGCAGCCACATGAAAAACTGTTTTTT.

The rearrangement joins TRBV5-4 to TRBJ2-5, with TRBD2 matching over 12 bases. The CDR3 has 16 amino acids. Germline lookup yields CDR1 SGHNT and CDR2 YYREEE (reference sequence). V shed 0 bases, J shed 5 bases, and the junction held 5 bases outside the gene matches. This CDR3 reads CASSLGLAGVSETQYF. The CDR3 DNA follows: TGTGCCAGCAGCTTGGGACTAGCGGGGGTTTCGGAGACCCAGTACTTC.

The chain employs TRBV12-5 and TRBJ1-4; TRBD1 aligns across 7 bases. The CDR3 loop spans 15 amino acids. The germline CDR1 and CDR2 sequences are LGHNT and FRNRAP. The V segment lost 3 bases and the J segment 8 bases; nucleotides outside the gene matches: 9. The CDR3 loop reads CASGLSRTGPEKLFF. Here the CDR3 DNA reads TGTGCTAGTGGTTTAAGTAGGACAGGACCCGAAAAACTGTTTTTT.

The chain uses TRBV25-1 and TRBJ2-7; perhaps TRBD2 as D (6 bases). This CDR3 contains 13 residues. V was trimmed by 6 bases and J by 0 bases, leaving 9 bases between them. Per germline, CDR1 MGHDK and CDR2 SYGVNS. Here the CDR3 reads CASRDGGSYEQYF. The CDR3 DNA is TGTGCCAGCAGAGACGGGGGCTCCTACGAGCAGTACTTC.

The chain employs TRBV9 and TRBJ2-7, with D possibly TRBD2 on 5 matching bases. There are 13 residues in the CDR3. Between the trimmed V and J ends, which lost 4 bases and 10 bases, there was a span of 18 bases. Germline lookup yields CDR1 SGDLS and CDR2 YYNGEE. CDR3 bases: TGTGCCAGCAGCTATATTGGGAGTTCGGAACAGTACTTC. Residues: CASSYIGSSEQYF.

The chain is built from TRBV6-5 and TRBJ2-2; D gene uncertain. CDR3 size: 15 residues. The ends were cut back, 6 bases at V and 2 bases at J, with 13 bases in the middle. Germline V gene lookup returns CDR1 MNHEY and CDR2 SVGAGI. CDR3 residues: CASRRTAYNTGELFF. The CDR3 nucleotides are TGTGCCAGCAGAAGAACAGCTTACAACACCGGGGAGCTGTTTTTT.

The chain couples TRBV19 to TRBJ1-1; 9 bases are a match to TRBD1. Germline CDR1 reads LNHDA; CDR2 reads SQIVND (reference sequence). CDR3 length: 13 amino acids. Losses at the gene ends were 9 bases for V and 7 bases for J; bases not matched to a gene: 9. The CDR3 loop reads CASQTGGGNEAFF. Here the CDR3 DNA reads TGTGCCAGCCAGACAGGGGGTGGTAATGAAGCTTTCTTT.

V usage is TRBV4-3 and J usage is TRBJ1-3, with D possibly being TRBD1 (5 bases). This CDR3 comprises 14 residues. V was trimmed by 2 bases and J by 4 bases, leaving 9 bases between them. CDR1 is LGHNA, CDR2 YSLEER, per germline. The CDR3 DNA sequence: TGCGCCAGCAGCCAAATGGGGCTGGGAAACACCATATATTTT. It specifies CASSQMGLGNTIYF.

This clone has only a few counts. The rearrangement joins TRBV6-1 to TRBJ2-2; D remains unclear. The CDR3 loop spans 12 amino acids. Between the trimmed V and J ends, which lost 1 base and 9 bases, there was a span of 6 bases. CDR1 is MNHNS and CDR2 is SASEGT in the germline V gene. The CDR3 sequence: CASSEGGWELFF. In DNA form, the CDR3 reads TGTGCCAGCAGTGAAGGAGGTTGGGAGCTGTTTTTT.

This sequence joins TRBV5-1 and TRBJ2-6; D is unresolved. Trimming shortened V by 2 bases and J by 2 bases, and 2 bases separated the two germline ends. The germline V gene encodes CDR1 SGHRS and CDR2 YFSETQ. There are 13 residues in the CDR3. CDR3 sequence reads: CASSFTGANVLTF. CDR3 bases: TGCGCCAGCAGCTTTACTGGGGCCAACGTCCTGACTTTC.